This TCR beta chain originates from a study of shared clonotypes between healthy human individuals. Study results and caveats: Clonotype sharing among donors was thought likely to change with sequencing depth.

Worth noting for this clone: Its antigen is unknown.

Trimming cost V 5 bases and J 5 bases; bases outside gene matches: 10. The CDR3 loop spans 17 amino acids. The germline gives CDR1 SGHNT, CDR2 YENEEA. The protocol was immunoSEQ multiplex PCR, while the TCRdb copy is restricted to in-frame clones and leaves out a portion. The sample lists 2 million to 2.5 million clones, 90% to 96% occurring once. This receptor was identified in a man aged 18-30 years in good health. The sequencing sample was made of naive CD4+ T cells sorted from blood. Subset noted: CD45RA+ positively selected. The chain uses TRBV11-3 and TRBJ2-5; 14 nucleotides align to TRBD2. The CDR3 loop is CASSPGTSGGHRETQYF. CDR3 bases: TGTGCCAGCAGCCCAGGGACTAGCGGGGGCCACAGGGAGACCCAGTACTTC.